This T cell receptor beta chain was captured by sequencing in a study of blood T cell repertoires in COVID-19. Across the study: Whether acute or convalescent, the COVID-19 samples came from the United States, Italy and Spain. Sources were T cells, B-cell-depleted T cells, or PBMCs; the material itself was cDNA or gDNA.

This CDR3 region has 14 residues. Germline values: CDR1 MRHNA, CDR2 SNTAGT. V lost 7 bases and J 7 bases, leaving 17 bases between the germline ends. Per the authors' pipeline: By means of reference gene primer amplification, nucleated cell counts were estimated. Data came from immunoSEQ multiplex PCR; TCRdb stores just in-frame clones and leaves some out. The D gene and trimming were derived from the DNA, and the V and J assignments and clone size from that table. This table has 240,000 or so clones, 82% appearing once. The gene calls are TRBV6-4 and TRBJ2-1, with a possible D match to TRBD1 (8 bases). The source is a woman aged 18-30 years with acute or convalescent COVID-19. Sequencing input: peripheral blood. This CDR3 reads CASKTGGGANEQFF. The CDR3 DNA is TGTGCCAGCAAAACAGGGGGAGGGGCAAATGAGCAGTTCTTC.